The next 26 T cell receptor beta chains were all read from a single sample in a study of PD-1 blockade in classical Hodgkin lymphoma. There was relapse after autologous stem cell transplantation in every patient, and there was variation in brentuximab vedotin exposure. Clones were sequenced by immunoSEQ multiplex PCR, and TCRdb holds only the in-frame ones, with some missing. The sample lists about 93,000 clones, around 90% seen once, with under 3% in the top ten. This specimen consisted of peripheral blood mononuclear cells (PBMCs), obtained before the second cycle of nivolumab. The receptor source for this set is a human donor with classical Hodgkin lymphoma.

V is TRBV15 and J is TRBJ2-3, with 9 bases identical to TRBD1. The germline V gene encodes CDR1 LNHNV and CDR2 YYDKDF (reference sequence). The length of the CDR3 is 15 residues. V was clipped by 5 bases and J by 2 bases; unmatched bases: 5. This CDR3 is CATSPDRGFTDTQYF. CDR3 coding DNA: TGTGCCACCAGCCCCGACAGGGGGTTCACAGATACGCAGTATTTT.

The gene calls are TRBV10-1 and TRBJ2-2; 9 nucleotides line up with TRBD1. The CDR3 runs to 14 residues. Looked up from germline, CDR1 is WNHNN and CDR2 is SYGVQD (reference sequence). The V and J ends lost 4 bases and 5 bases, in that order; junction bases with no gene match: 2. CDR3 sequence reads: CASSGGQGTGELFF. In nucleotides, the CDR3 is TGCGCCAGCAGTGGGGGACAGGGAACCGGGGAGCTGTTTTTT.

V gene TRBV5-1 combines with J gene TRBJ2-2; D possibly corresponds to TRBD1 (5 bases). This CDR3 is built from 15 residues. Trimming took off 4 bases at V and 3 bases at J, with 13 bases between the two ends. Germline V lookup: CDR1 SGHRS, CDR2 YFSETQ. Here the CDR3 DNA reads TGCGCCAGCAGCCTAACCGCAGGGTACACCGGGGAGCTGTTTTTT. Translation gives CASSLTAGYTGELFF.

This clone was found once. The V gene is TRBV27, the J gene TRBJ2-2; 8 positions match TRBD2. The CDR3 runs 18 residues. J gave up 6 bases and V 0 bases, and 12 bases lay outside the gene matches. Germline lookup yields CDR1 MNHEY and CDR2 SMNVEV (reference sequence). The CDR3 region has the DNA TGTGCCAGCAGTTTATCCCTAGCGGGTCCCCCTCCCCCCGGGGAGCTGTTTTTT. Protein sequence: CASSLSLAGPPPPGELFF.

The chain has TRBV27 and TRBJ2-7; D gene unclear. The CDR3 is 15 amino acids. V was cut by 3 bases and J by 4 bases, with 16 bases left in between. Germline values: CDR1 MNHEY, CDR2 SMNVEV (reference sequence). The DNA of the CDR3 is TGTGCCAGCAGTTTCTACCTGGGTAGGTTATACGAGCAGTACTTC. This encodes CASSFYLGRLYEQYF.

CDR3 in DNA: TGTGCCAGCAACTCCCCCAGCGGGAGCGCTTACAATGAGCAGTTCTTC. Its protein product is CASNSPSGSAYNEQFF. The chain combines TRBV7-9 with TRBJ2-1; 8 bases match TRBD2. Germline values: CDR1 SEHNR, CDR2 FQNEAQ (reference sequence). The CDR3 totals 16 residues. The V gene end was trimmed by 7 bases and the J gene end by 4 bases; junction bases not matched to a gene: 12.

J is TRBJ2-1 and V is TRBV7-9; 7 bases align to TRBD2. The J segment lost 6 bases and the V segment lost 3 bases, leaving 8 bases of the junction unmatched. The germline V gene encodes CDR1 SEHNR and CDR2 FQNEAQ (reference sequence). CDR3 length equals 15 residues. Here the CDR3 DNA reads TGTGCCAGCAGCTTGGGGGGGACCAGGATCAATGAGCAGTTCTTC. Protein sequence: CASSLGGTRINEQFF.

The V and J genes are TRBV28 and TRBJ1-2, with 10 bases identical to TRBD1. The germline CDR1 and CDR2 sequences are MDHEN and SYDVKM. This CDR3 spans 15 amino acids. Losses at the gene ends were 5 bases for V and 5 bases for J; bases not matched to a gene: 8. The CDR3 DNA reads TGTGCCAGCAGTCTAACTAGGACAGGGGGGTATGGCTACACCTTC. It specifies CASSLTRTGGYGYTF.

This chain connects TRBV7-6 to TRBJ2-3; 7 bases match TRBD2. The CDR3 loop spans 14 amino acids. CDR1 is SGHVS and CDR2 is FNYEAQ in the germline V gene. V was pared by 3 bases and J by 6 bases, with 6 bases of the junction left unmatched. The chain's CDR3 is CASSFGGSWDTQYF. CDR3 sequence (DNA): TGTGCCAGCAGCTTCGGGGGGTCTTGGGATACGCAGTATTTT.

The rearrangement uses TRBV5-1 and TRBJ1-3, with 8 positions matching TRBD1. The germline V gene encodes CDR1 SGHRS and CDR2 YFSETQ. V gave up 0 bases and J gave up 4 bases; unmatched junction bases: 6. CDR3 length: 16 amino acids. This CDR3 reads CASSLAGTGLGNTIYF. Here the CDR3 DNA reads TGCGCCAGCAGCTTGGCCGGGACAGGCTTAGGAAACACCATATATTTT.

This chain joins TRBV14 and TRBJ2-3; maybe TRBD1 (6 bases). The V gene's germline CDR1 is SGHDN and CDR2 FVKESK. CDR3 length equals 16 residues. With 3 bases removed from V and 2 bases from J, the gap between germline ends came to 15 bases. CDR3 loop: CASSQALTGYTDTQYF. The CDR3 DNA follows: TGTGCCAGCAGCCAGGCCCTGACAGGCTACACAGATACGCAGTATTTT.

The chain has TRBV4-1 and TRBJ2-5; possible D gene TRBD2, 7 bases. CDR1 is MGHRA, CDR2 YSYEKL, per germline. This CDR3 spans 15 amino acids. With 4 bases removed from V and 5 bases from J, the gap between germline ends came to 17 bases. The CDR3 sequence: CASSRPGGGEETQYF. CDR3 coding DNA: TGCGCCAGCAGCCGGCCGGGGGGCGGTGAGGAGACCCAGTACTTC.

This chain uses TRBV6-1 with TRBJ1-3; D unresolved. V was shortened by 7 bases and J by 0 bases, with 10 bases between the two germline ends. Looked up from germline, CDR1 is MNHNS and CDR2 is SASEGT. This CDR3 is 14 amino acids long. The DNA for the CDR3 is TGTGCCAGCATAACTATGAGCTCTGGAAACACCATATATTTT. Its protein product is CASITMSSGNTIYF.

The chain combines TRBV9 with TRBJ2-1, with a possible D match to TRBD2 (7 bases). V shed 0 bases and J shed 8 bases, with 24 bases lying between them. Germline CDR1 SGDLS, CDR2 YYNGEE. The CDR3 spans 18 residues. The CDR3 reads CASSVVGLGRVKGDEQFF. The CDR3 DNA follows: TGTGCCAGCAGCGTAGTTGGTTTGGGGAGGGTTAAGGGGGATGAGCAGTTCTTC.

V and J are TRBV5-4 and TRBJ2-3; D gene uncertain. V gave up 4 bases and J gave up 4 bases, with 10 bases separating them. In germline, CDR1 is SGHNT, CDR2 YYREEE (reference sequence). The CDR3 has 13 residues. CDR3 sequence: CASSRPPADTQYF. CDR3 DNA sequence: TGTGCCAGCAGCCGCCCCCCTGCAGATACGCAGTATTTT.

V gene TRBV5-6 combines with J gene TRBJ1-4, with D possibly being TRBD1 (5 bases). The V gene lost 4 bases and the J gene lost 6 bases, with 13 bases spanning the gap. The germline V gene encodes CDR1 SGHDT and CDR2 YYEEEE. The CDR3 runs to 14 residues. The CDR3 bases are TGTGCCAGCAGCCCCGACAGTAATTATGAAAAACTGTTTTTT. Amino acid sequence: CASSPDSNYEKLFF.

The chain has TRBV27 and TRBJ2-7, with 9 bases identical to TRBD1. With V trimmed by 6 bases and J by 2 bases, 5 bases remained unmatched. The CDR3 is made up of 14 amino acids. CDR1 and CDR2 from the germline V gene are MNHEY and SMNVEV (reference sequence). The CDR3 protein is CASRSGQGPYEQYF. The CDR3 coding sequence is TGTGCCAGCAGGTCGGGACAGGGTCCCTACGAGCAGTACTTC.

V gene TRBV30 combines with J gene TRBJ1-5, with 9 bases fitting TRBD1. Germline V lookup: CDR1 GTSNPN, CDR2 SVGIG (reference sequence). V shed 3 bases and J 3 bases; nucleotides not matched to a gene: 6. This CDR3 is 15 amino acids long. The CDR3 bases are TGTGCCTGGAGCAACGGACAGGGGATCAATCAGCCCCAGCATTTT. Its protein is CAWSNGQGINQPQHF.

The chain combines TRBV25-1 with TRBJ1-2, with D maybe TRBD1 (6 bases). V dropped 3 bases and J dropped 3 bases, with 14 bases sitting between them. This CDR3 spans 15 amino acids. Germline V gene sequence: CDR1 MGHDK, CDR2 SYGVNS. The CDR3 DNA follows: TGTGCCAGCAGTGACTATGGGGGCGGAGACTATGGCTACACCTTC. Amino acid sequence: CASSDYGGGDYGYTF.

The V gene is TRBV11-1, the J gene TRBJ1-2; 7 bases line up with TRBD1. Germline CDR1 SGHAT, CDR2 FQDESV (reference sequence). Trimming took 3 bases from V and 0 from J; bases not matched to a gene: 4. This CDR3 is built from 15 residues. CDR3 nucleotide sequence: TGTGCCAGCAGCTTCGGACAGGCCTCTAACTATGGCTACACCTTC. Translated, it gives CASSFGQASNYGYTF.

The chain carries TRBV6-5 and TRBJ1-1; TRBD1 matches at 10 bases. J was trimmed by 4 bases and V by 3 bases; bases with no gene match: 5. The germline CDR1 and CDR2 sequences are MNHEY and SVGAGI. This CDR3 is 15 amino acids long. CDR3 amino acids: CASSYQGQGFTEAFF. The CDR3 nucleotides read TGTGCCAGCAGTTATCAGGGACAGGGGTTCACTGAAGCTTTCTTT.

The chain combines TRBV25-1 with TRBJ2-3, with 9 bases identical to TRBD2. Trimming took 8 bases from V and 6 from J; bases not matched to a gene: 6. The CDR3 sequence is 13 residues long. Germline lookup yields CDR1 MGHDK and CDR2 SYGVNS. The CDR3 nucleotides are TGTGCCAGCGCCGAGCGGGGGGCCGATACGCAGTATTTT. Its protein product is CASAERGADTQYF.

V and J are TRBV28 and TRBJ2-5; possible D gene TRBD2, 6 bases. The CDR3 consists of 15 residues. Trimming stripped 4 bases from V and 4 bases from J, with 16 bases between. Germline V gene sequence: CDR1 MDHEN, CDR2 SYDVKM. CDR3: CASSYMGGYIETQYF. Written as DNA, the CDR3 is TGTGCCAGCAGTTACATGGGGGGTTACATAGAGACCCAGTACTTC. Looking up the rest from reference TRBV28 and TRBJ2-5 gives the full variable domain: DVKVTQSSRYLVKRTGEKVFLECVQDMDHENMFWYRQDPGLGLRLIYFSYDVKMKEKGDIPEGYSVSREKKERFSLILESASTNQTSMYLCASSYMGGYIETQYFGPGTRLLVL.

The V gene is TRBV27, the J gene TRBJ1-1; 8 bases fit TRBD1. The CDR3 consists of 15 residues. The V segment lost 5 bases and the J segment 3 bases; nucleotides outside the gene matches: 8. From germline, CDR1 is MNHEY and CDR2 SMNVEV (reference sequence). The CDR3: CASSPSPGGDTEAFF. The DNA for the CDR3 is TGTGCCAGCAGTCCGAGCCCAGGGGGCGACACTGAAGCTTTCTTT.

V usage is TRBV5-5 and J usage is TRBJ2-1, with 12 nucleotides matching TRBD2. With V trimmed by 2 bases and J by 10 bases, 10 bases remained unmatched. The CDR3 spans 16 residues. Germline loops: CDR1 SGHKS, CDR2 YYEKEE (reference sequence). CDR3: CASSFGLAGLGWEQFF. The CDR3 coding sequence is TGTGCCAGCAGCTTTGGACTAGCGGGATTAGGATGGGAGCAGTTCTTC.

This chain connects TRBV28 to TRBJ2-7; D is unclear. Germline V gene data show CDR1 as MDHEN and CDR2 as SYDVKM. V was cut by 6 bases and J by 2 bases, with 14 bases left in between. This CDR3 contains 14 residues. Here the CDR3 reads CASRTPGLTYEQYF. CDR3 sequence (DNA): TGTGCCAGCAGGACCCCGGGCCTGACCTACGAGCAGTACTTC.